These T cell receptor beta chains were read from a single sample in a study of graft-versus-host responses after intestinal transplantation. Measured with immunoSEQ multiplex PCR; TCRdb has only the in-frame clones, and not every one. The table has 85,000 to 100,000 clones, under 95% seen once. No antigen has been assigned to these receptors. Specimen: unstimulated CD8+ T cells sorted from spleen or lymph node cells, collected before transplant. The receptors shown here come from a human donor who was the organ donor for an intestinal transplant. The CDR3 runs from the conserved cysteine through the conserved F or W. The order of the fields is CDR3 DNA, CDR3 protein, J gene, V gene, D gene, clone size. A D gene is named only where the DNA matches it firmly. Size values are once, few and many counts, or a class for expanded clones, and some rows have none.

CDR3nt: TGTGCCAGCAGCTTAAATCCCTCCAGGGGAATCAGAGGCTACACCTTC; CDR3aa: CASSLNPSRGIRGYTF; j_gene: TRBJ1-2; v_gene: TRBV13; d_gene: NA; abundance: NA
CDR3nt: TGTGCCACCTTGGACAGGGTGAACACTGAAGCTTTCTTT; CDR3aa: CATLDRVNTEAFF; j_gene: TRBJ1-1; v_gene: TRBV13; d_gene: TRBD1; abundance: once
CDR3nt: TGCGCCAGCAGCCCCGCCGTACTTAGCAATCAGCCCCAGCATTTT; CDR3aa: CASSPAVLSNQPQHF; j_gene: TRBJ1-5; v_gene: TRBV4-1; d_gene: NA; abundance: NA
CDR3nt: TGTGCCAGCAGATCAGATAGGTCCAGGGGGTTCCACGAGCAGTACTTC; CDR3aa: CASRSDRSRGFHEQYF; j_gene: TRBJ2-7; v_gene: TRBV5-6; d_gene: TRBD1; abundance: once
CDR3nt: TGTGCCAGCAGCACAGGACAGGGCTTGGACGGGGAGCTGTTTTTT; CDR3aa: CASSTGQGLDGELFF; j_gene: TRBJ2-2; v_gene: TRBV5-4; d_gene: TRBD1; abundance: NA
CDR3nt: TGTGCCAGCAGTCAAGGACTAGCAGCGCCTCCTACGCAGTATTTT; CDR3aa: CASSQGLAAPPTQYF; j_gene: TRBJ2-3; v_gene: TRBV6-5; d_gene: TRBD2; abundance: NA
CDR3nt: TGTGCCATCAGTGACCCCCTAGCGATCTACGAGCAGTACTTC; CDR3aa: CAISDPLAIYEQYF; j_gene: TRBJ2-7; v_gene: TRBV10-3; d_gene: NA; abundance: NA
CDR3nt: TGCAGCGTTTTCTTGAACACTGAAGCTTTCTTT; CDR3aa: CSVFLNTEAFF; j_gene: TRBJ1-1; v_gene: TRBV29-1; d_gene: NA; abundance: NA
CDR3nt: TGTGCTAGTGGTTTTAACCCCGGACAGGAGGGGGTTGAGCAGTACTTC; CDR3aa: CASGFNPGQEGVEQYF; j_gene: TRBJ2-7; v_gene: TRBV12-5; d_gene: NA; abundance: NA
CDR3nt: TGTGCCAGCAGCTTAGGCAGGGACTACGAGCAGTACTTC; CDR3aa: CASSLGRDYEQYF; j_gene: TRBJ2-7; v_gene: TRBV13; d_gene: NA; abundance: once
CDR3nt: TGTGCCAGCTTAAGAGCCATCAACACCGGGGAGCTGTTTTTT; CDR3aa: CASLRAINTGELFF; j_gene: TRBJ2-2; v_gene: TRBV27; d_gene: NA; abundance: NA
CDR3nt: TGTGCCAGCAGCTTAGCAGGGGGCTACGAGCAGTACTTC; CDR3aa: CASSLAGGYEQYF; j_gene: TRBJ2-7; v_gene: TRBV7-9; d_gene: NA; abundance: NA
CDR3nt: TGTGCTAGTGGTTTGGTACGCGGGGGCGGGAGCACTGAAGCTTTCTTT; CDR3aa: CASGLVRGGGSTEAFF; j_gene: TRBJ1-1; v_gene: TRBV12-5; d_gene: NA; abundance: NA
CDR3nt: TGTGCCAGCAGTCCCGGGACATACAAGCAGTACTTC; CDR3aa: CASSPGTYKQYF; j_gene: TRBJ2-7; v_gene: TRBV28; d_gene: NA; abundance: NA
CDR3nt: TGTGCCAGCAGCCAAGAGTGGGCTAGCGGGGGAAGCTCCTACGAGCAGTACTTC; CDR3aa: CASSQEWASGGSSYEQYF; j_gene: TRBJ2-7; v_gene: TRBV4-2; d_gene: TRBD2; abundance: NA
CDR3nt: TGCGCCAGCAGCCAAGTTGGGGGCCTCTCGATGAACACTGAAGCTTTCTTT; CDR3aa: CASSQVGGLSMNTEAFF; j_gene: TRBJ1-1; v_gene: TRBV4-1; d_gene: NA; abundance: NA
CDR3nt: TGTGCCAGCAGCACCGAGTACACTGAAGCTTTCTTT; CDR3aa: CASSTEYTEAFF; j_gene: TRBJ1-1; v_gene: TRBV9; d_gene: NA; abundance: NA
CDR3nt: TGTGCCACCAGCAGAGTTGCAGGGGTCCTCATACGCTCCTACAATGAGCAGTTCTTC; CDR3aa: CATSRVAGVLIRSYNEQFF; j_gene: TRBJ2-1; v_gene: TRBV15; d_gene: NA; abundance: NA
CDR3nt: TGTGCCAGCAGCTTAGACAGTAACTATGGCTACACCTTC; CDR3aa: CASSLDSNYGYTF; j_gene: TRBJ1-2; v_gene: TRBV13; d_gene: NA; abundance: NA
CDR3nt: TGTGCCTGGAGTGTATATAGCAATCAGCCCCAGCATTTT; CDR3aa: CAWSVYSNQPQHF; j_gene: TRBJ1-5; v_gene: TRBV30; d_gene: NA; abundance: NA
CDR3nt: TGTGCCAGCAGCGAAAACGCGCAGGGGGCGCGTACTGAAGCTTTCTTT; CDR3aa: CASSENAQGARTEAFF; j_gene: TRBJ1-1; v_gene: TRBV13; d_gene: TRBD1; abundance: NA
CDR3nt: TGTGCCAGCAGTGCGACCGCCCTTAGGGGGCGGGGCACCGGGGAGCTGTTTTTT; CDR3aa: CASSATALRGRGTGELFF; j_gene: TRBJ2-2; v_gene: TRBV27; d_gene: NA; abundance: NA
CDR3nt: TGTGCCAGCAGTCCCGAGACTAGGACAATGGGTTACGAGCAGTACTTC; CDR3aa: CASSPETRTMGYEQYF; j_gene: TRBJ2-7; v_gene: TRBV27; d_gene: NA; abundance: NA
CDR3nt: TGTGCCAGCAGCTCCTTCGACACGGTCCCGAGGGCTTACAATGAGCAGTTCTTC; CDR3aa: CASSSFDTVPRAYNEQFF; j_gene: TRBJ2-1; v_gene: TRBV7-8; d_gene: NA; abundance: NA
CDR3nt: TGTGCCAGCAGTGACCTGTTTCGGGGGGGCGGCTACACCTTC; CDR3aa: CASSDLFRGGGYTF; j_gene: TRBJ1-2; v_gene: TRBV6-4; d_gene: NA; abundance: NA
CDR3nt: TGTGCCATCAGTGAAGGGCAGGGAACCTACGAGCAGTACTTC; CDR3aa: CAISEGQGTYEQYF; j_gene: TRBJ2-7; v_gene: TRBV10-3; d_gene: NA; abundance: NA
CDR3nt: TGCGCCAGCAGCTTTAGCGGCACAGATACGCAGTATTTT; CDR3aa: CASSFSGTDTQYF; j_gene: TRBJ2-3; v_gene: TRBV5-1; d_gene: NA; abundance: NA
CDR3nt: TGTGCCAGTAGTATTCGTTGGGAGTCCTACAATGAGCAGTTCTTC; CDR3aa: CASSIRWESYNEQFF; j_gene: TRBJ2-1; v_gene: TRBV19; d_gene: NA; abundance: NA
CDR3nt: TGTGCCAGCAGCTTTGGGACTGCGGTTATTTACGAGCAGTACTTC; CDR3aa: CASSFGTAVIYEQYF; j_gene: TRBJ2-7; v_gene: TRBV5-6; d_gene: NA; abundance: NA
CDR3nt: TGCGCCAGCAGCCAAGGCACCCCGACTAGCGGGGGAGCCAATGAGCAGTTCTTC; CDR3aa: CASSQGTPTSGGANEQFF; j_gene: TRBJ2-1; v_gene: TRBV4-1; d_gene: TRBD2; abundance: once
CDR3nt: TGTGCCAGCAGCTTAGTCCACATGGATGAGCAGTTCTTC; CDR3aa: CASSLVHMDEQFF; j_gene: TRBJ2-1; v_gene: TRBV11-3; d_gene: NA; abundance: NA
CDR3nt: TGTGCCAGCAGTTACTCGAGATACAATGAGCAGTTCTTC; CDR3aa: CASSYSRYNEQFF; j_gene: TRBJ2-1; v_gene: TRBV6-5; d_gene: NA; abundance: NA
CDR3nt: TGTGCCAGCAGTCCGGAGGGGACAGGGAAAACTGAAGCTTTCTTT; CDR3aa: CASSPEGTGKTEAFF; j_gene: TRBJ1-1; v_gene: TRBV7-9; d_gene: TRBD1; abundance: NA
CDR3nt: TGCAGCGTGGTTAAAAGGGGTTTAGCCAAAAACATTCAGTACTTC; CDR3aa: CSVVKRGLAKNIQYF; j_gene: TRBJ2-4; v_gene: TRBV29-1; d_gene: NA; abundance: NA